The rows below give T cell receptor beta chains drawn from one sample of a study of T cells in Graves' hyperthyroidism and ophthalmopathy. MiXCR was run by TCRdb on the multiplex PCR reads, yielding one entry per CDR3 protein. The table shows 310,000 or so distinct CDR3 sequences, with about 17% occurring only once. The sequencing input was blood. These receptors were collected from a woman aged 55-75 years with Graves' ophthalmopathy. Both conserved end residues are part of each CDR3. The D gene is left open where the match is weak. Expanded clones get a size class; other rows say once, few or many, or leave the size out.

CASSQALFQRDTEAFF	TGCGCCAGCAGCCAAGCATTATTCCAGAGGGACACTGAAGCTTTCTTT	many	TRBJ1-1	.	TRBV4-3
CASSLIGEGPTYEQYF	TGTGCCAGCAGCTTAATAGGTGAGGGTCCCACCTACGAGCAGTACTTC	few	TRBJ2-7	.	TRBV7-8
CASSFPGQGYEQYF	TGCGCCAGCAGCTTCCCGGGACAGGGGTACGAGCAGTACTTC	few	TRBJ2-7	TRBD1	TRBV5-1
CAISQQGSLAKNIQYF	TGTGCCATCAGCCAACAGGGGTCCCTAGCCAAAAACATTCAGTACTTC	many	TRBJ2-4	TRBD1	TRBV10-3
CASSLSRLAAPYEQYF	TGTGCCAGCAGCTTATCACGACTAGCGGCGCCCTACGAGCAGTACTTC	many	TRBJ2-7	TRBD2	TRBV7-2
CASRAGGNRGGYGYTF	TGTGCCAGCAGGGCCGGTGGAAACAGGGGAGGCTATGGCTACACCTTC	many	TRBJ1-2	TRBD1	TRBV6-1
CASSGYYEQYF	TGTGCCAGCAGCGGATATTACGAGCAGTACTTC	many	TRBJ2-7	.	TRBV7-2
CSVEERLHEQFF	TGCAGCGTTGAAGAACGACTTCATGAGCAGTTCTTC	many	TRBJ2-1	.	TRBV29-1
CSARGNLAGGINEQYF	TGCAGTGCTAGAGGGAATCTAGCGGGAGGCATAAACGAGCAGTACTTC	many	TRBJ2-7	TRBD2	TRBV20-1
CASSYSMTAYTSTDTQYF	TGTGCCAGCAGTTACTCTATGACAGCTTATACTAGCACAGATACGCAGTATTTT	many	TRBJ2-3	.	TRBV6-5
CASSQGGQGAKAEAFF	TGTGCCAGCAGCCAAGGTGGGCAGGGGGCAAAGGCTGAAGCTTTCTTT	few	TRBJ1-1	TRBD1	TRBV14
CASSLVDSEQYF	TGCGCCAGCAGCTTGGTAGATAGCGAGCAGTACTTC	many	TRBJ2-7	.	TRBV5-1
CASSVGQAHGPETQYF	TGTGCCAGCAGCGTAGGACAGGCCCACGGCCCGGAGACCCAGTACTTC	.	TRBJ2-5	.	TRBV9
CASSRQGANEKLFF	TGTGCCAGCAGCCGGCAGGGGGCGAATGAAAAACTGTTTTTT	many	TRBJ1-4	TRBD1	TRBV7-2
CASRRDSLLSGANVLTF	TGTGCCAGCAGAAGGGACAGCCTACTCTCTGGGGCCAACGTCCTGACTTTC	many	TRBJ2-6	TRBD1	TRBV27
CASSHRTGGGLQPQHF	TGTGCCAGCAGCCACCGGACAGGGGGTGGGCTTCAGCCCCAGCATTTT	.	TRBJ1-5	TRBD1	TRBV7-2
CASSPMGYSGELFF	TGTGCCAGCAGCCCAATGGGGTATTCCGGGGAGCTGTTTTTT	.	TRBJ2-2	.	TRBV28
CASSQDSTSEYNEQFF	TGTGCCAGCAGCCAAGATAGTACTAGCGAGTACAATGAGCAGTTCTTC	.	TRBJ2-1	TRBD2	TRBV4-2
CASTRGGGPYEQYF	TGTGCCAGCACCCGGGGGGGGGGCCCCTACGAGCAGTACTTC	.	TRBJ2-7	TRBD2	TRBV28
CASSIDVLAGLPRVRYTF	TGTGCCAGTAGTATAGATGTTCTGGCAGGACTTCCCCGGGTACGCTACACCTTC	few	TRBJ1-2	.	TRBV19
CASSLVPGGGNTIYF	TGTGCCAGCAGTCTCGTGCCAGGGGGTGGAAACACCATATATTTT	few	TRBJ1-3	TRBD1	TRBV7-2